This TCR beta chain originates from a study of T cell responses to AZD1222 COVID-19 vaccine. Study as a whole: Second-dose intervals near 4 or 12 weeks were combined.

The study, taken as a whole, reports: Increased Spike-specific TCR breadth and depth were observed after two AZD1222 doses.

As regards this clone: No antigen is known for it.

Method: immunoSEQ multiplex PCR; TCRdb's copy keeps in-frame clones and lacks some. The table shows approximately 80,000 clones, with 75% to 90% occurring only once. The germline V and J ends were trimmed by 6 bases and 6 bases, with 16 bases remaining between them. CDR1 SGDLS and CDR2 YYNGEE come from the germline V gene. The CDR3 extends over 13 amino acids. This TCR was recovered from an adult in good health. V usage is TRBV9 and J usage is TRBJ2-7; D gene uncertain. The source material was peripheral blood, sampled on day 0 of AZD1222 vaccination. The CDR3 reads CASTPGPDGEQYF. Here the CDR3 DNA reads TGTGCCAGCACTCCCGGGCCCGATGGCGAGCAGTACTTC. Filled out from reference TRBV9 and TRBJ2-7, the complete variable domain reads DSGVTQTPKHLITATGQRVTLRCSPRSGDLSVYWYQQSLDQGLQFLIQYYNGEERAKGNILERFSAQQFPDLHSELNLSSLELGDSALYFCASTPGPDGEQYFGPGTRLTVT.